This T cell receptor beta chain was identified in a study of metastatic and nonmetastatic thyroid tumors. Across the whole study: It was across blood and tumor or nodule tissue from malignant and benign thyroid patients that repertoires were compared.

Study-wide results and limits: Malignant thyroid tumors reportedly exceeded benign nodules significantly in TCR beta diversity, with the difference appearing in blood and tumor.

In the study's own analysis: CDR3 differences across clinicopathological groups were used to build a distant-metastasis classifier for papillary thyroid cancer. TCRdb re-clonotyped the PCR reads through MiXCR. These V and J calls rely on TCRdb rather than the paper's analysis. Here the sample spans roughly 8,700 clones, about 30% being singletons. By sample fraction, this clone is medium-sized (0.01 to 0.1%). Its cognate antigen is unknown. This CDR3 contains 12 residues. V dropped 5 bases and J dropped 2 bases, with 5 bases sitting between them. Per the germline V gene, CDR1 is MNHNS and CDR2 is SASEGT. Before thyroid surgery, none of the patients had received any treatment.

This receptor was taken from a female donor with papillary thyroid cancer or a benign thyroid nodule (not recorded which). Some clones in this sample may be carry-over from other donors' samples. Sequencing was done on a sample of tumor tissue. The gene calls are TRBV6-1 and TRBJ2-3; no definite D call. The CDR3: CASSLFTDTQYF. In DNA, the CDR3 is TGTGCCAGCAGTCTCTTCACAGATACGCAGTATTTT.